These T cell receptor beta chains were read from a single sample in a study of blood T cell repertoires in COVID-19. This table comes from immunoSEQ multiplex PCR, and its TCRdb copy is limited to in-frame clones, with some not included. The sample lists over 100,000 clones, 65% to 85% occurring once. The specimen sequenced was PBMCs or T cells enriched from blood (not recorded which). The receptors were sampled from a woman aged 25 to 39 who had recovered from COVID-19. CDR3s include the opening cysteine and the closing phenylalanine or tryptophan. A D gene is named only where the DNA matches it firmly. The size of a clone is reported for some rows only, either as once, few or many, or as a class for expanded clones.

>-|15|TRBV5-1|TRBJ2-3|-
TGCGCCAGCAGACCTACCACAGGGTCCGCAGATACGCAGTATTTT
CASRPTTGSADTQYF
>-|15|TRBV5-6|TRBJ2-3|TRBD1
TGTGCCAGCAGCTTGTCAGGACAGGGAACGGATACGCAGTATTTT
CASSLSGQGTDTQYF
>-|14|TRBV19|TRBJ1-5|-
TGTGCCAGTAGTATAGGCAGGGCTGGTCAGCCCCAGCATTTT
CASSIGRAGQPQHF
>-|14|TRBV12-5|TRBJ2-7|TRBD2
TGTGCTAGTGCTCAAGCGGGAGGTTTCTACGAGCAGTACTTC
CASAQAGGFYEQYF
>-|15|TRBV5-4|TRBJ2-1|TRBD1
TGTGCCAGCAGCCTGACAGGGGCCTCCTACAATGAGCAGTTCTTC
CASSLTGASYNEQFF
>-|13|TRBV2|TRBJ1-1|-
TGTGCCAGCAGTGGCCCTGGAGGCCGGGAAGCTTTCTTT
CASSGPGGREAFF
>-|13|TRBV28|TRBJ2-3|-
TGTGCCAGCAGCCCAACTCATCCAGATACGCAGTATTTT
CASSPTHPDTQYF
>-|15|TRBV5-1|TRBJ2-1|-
TGCGCCAGCAGCTTGGTGGGGAGCTCCTACAATGAGCAGTTCTTC
CASSLVGSSYNEQFF
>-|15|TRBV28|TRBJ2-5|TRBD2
TGTGCCAGCAGCCTACTAGCGGGAACTGTAAAGACCCAGTACTTC
CASSLLAGTVKTQYF
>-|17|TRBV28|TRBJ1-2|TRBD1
TGTGCCAGCAGTTCAGTAGTCTCAGGACAGGTGGGGGCTAGCTACACCTTC
CASSSVVSGQVGASYTF
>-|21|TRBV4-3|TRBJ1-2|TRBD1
TGCGCCAGCAGCCAACCTCCGCGCTACGGACAGGGGGCTAGACGCGACTATGGCTACACCTTC
CASSQPPRYGQGARRDYGYTF
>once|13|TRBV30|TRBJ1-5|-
TGTGCCTGGAGTAAGGGGGGCAATCAGCCCCAGCATTTT
CAWSKGGNQPQHF
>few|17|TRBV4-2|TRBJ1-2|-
TGTGCCAGCAGCCAAGATTTGGGGGCCCGACCGTCCTATGGCTACACCTTC
CASSQDLGARPSYGYTF
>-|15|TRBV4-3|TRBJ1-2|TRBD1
TGCGCCAGCAGCCAAGATAGGAACAGGGGGCTTGGCTACACCTTC
CASSQDRNRGLGYTF
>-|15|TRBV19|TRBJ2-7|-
TGTGCCAGTATCTCCTGGAGCAGGGGGGTCTACGAGCAGTACTTC
CASISWSRGVYEQYF
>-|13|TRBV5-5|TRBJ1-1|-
TGTGCCAGCAGCCTGCGGGCATACTCAGAAGCTTTCTTT
CASSLRAYSEAFF
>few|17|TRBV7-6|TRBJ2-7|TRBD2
TGTGCCAGCAGCTTAGCGCACACTAGCGGAAGCGGTGTCGAGCAGTACTTC
CASSLAHTSGSGVEQYF
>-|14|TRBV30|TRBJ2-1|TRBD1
TGTGCCTGGAGTGAGGGACAGGGGGGGAATGAGCAGTTCTTC
CAWSEGQGGNEQFF
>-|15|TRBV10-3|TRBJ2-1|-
TGTGCCATCAGTGAGTCAGATCTGGCGGTGAATGAGCAGTTCTTC
CAISESDLAVNEQFF
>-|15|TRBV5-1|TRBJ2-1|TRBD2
TGCGCCAGCAGCGGCGGGACTAGCGGGTACAATGAGCAGTTCTTC
CASSGGTSGYNEQFF
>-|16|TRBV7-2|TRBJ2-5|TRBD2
TGTGCCAGCAGCCTACAGGGACTAGCGGGAGCAGAGACCCAGTACTTC
CASSLQGLAGAETQYF
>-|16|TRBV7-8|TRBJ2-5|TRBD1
TGTGCCAGCAGCTTAGCCGGGACAGTGATCCAAGAGACCCAGTACTTC
CASSLAGTVIQETQYF
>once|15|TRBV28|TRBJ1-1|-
TGTGCCAGCAGTATAGGACACATCATGAACACTGAAGCTTTCTTT
CASSIGHIMNTEAFF
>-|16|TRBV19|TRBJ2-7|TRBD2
TGTGCCAGTACCTCTCGCGGACTAGCGGGGGAGGGCGAGCAGTACTTC
CASTSRGLAGEGEQYF
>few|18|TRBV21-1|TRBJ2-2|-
TGTGCCAGCAGAGACAACTACAGGGGGCAGATATACACCGGGGAGCTGTTTTTT
CASRDNYRGQIYTGELFF
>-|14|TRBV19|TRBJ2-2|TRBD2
TGTGCCAGTAGGCGGGGAGGGGATGGTGGGGAGCTGTTTTTT
CASRRGGDGGELFF
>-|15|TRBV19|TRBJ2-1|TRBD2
TGTGCCAGTAGCGCCCTGACTAGCGGCTACAATGAGCAGTTCTTC
CASSALTSGYNEQFF
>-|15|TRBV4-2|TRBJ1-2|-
TGTGCCAGCAGCCAAGTGCAGGGAAAGGGGGGGACATGGAACTTC
CASSQVQGKGGTWNF
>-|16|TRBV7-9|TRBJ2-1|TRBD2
TGTGCCAGCAGCCCCCCCGGGCGGGAGTTGTACAATGAGCAGTTCTTC
CASSPPGRELYNEQFF
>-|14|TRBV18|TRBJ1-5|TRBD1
TGTGCCAGCTCACCAGACAGGGCGGGTCAGCCCCAGCATTTT
CASSPDRAGQPQHF
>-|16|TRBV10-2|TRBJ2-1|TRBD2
TGCGCCAGCAGTGACCAAGCGGGAGGACCCTACAATGAGCAGTTCTTC
CASSDQAGGPYNEQFF
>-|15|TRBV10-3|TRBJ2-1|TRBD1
TGTGCCATCAGGGCAGGGGACAGCTCCTACAATGAGCAGTTCTTC
CAIRAGDSSYNEQFF
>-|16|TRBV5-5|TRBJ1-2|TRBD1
TGTGCCAGCAGCTTGGGTCTGAAGGACAGGGATTATGGCTACACCTTC
CASSLGLKDRDYGYTF
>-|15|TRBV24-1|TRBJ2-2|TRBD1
TGTGCCACTGAAGACAGGGGGTCGAACACCGGGGAGCTGTTTTTT
CATEDRGSNTGELFF
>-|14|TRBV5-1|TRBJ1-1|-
TGCGCCAGCAGGATTGACAGTACGAACACTGAAGCTTTCTTT
CASRIDSTNTEAFF
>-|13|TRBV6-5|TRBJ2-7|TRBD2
TGTGCCAGCAGTCTGCTGCGGGGGGGCGAGCAGTACTTC
CASSLLRGGEQYF
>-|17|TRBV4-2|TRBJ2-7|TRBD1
TGTGCCAGCAGCCCCCAATCTTCCAGGGACAGGGTTGGAGAGCAGTACTTC
CASSPQSSRDRVGEQYF
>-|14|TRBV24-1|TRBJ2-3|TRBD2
TGTGCCACCAGTAGCGGGATGGAAGAGGATACGCAGTATTTT
CATSSGMEEDTQYF
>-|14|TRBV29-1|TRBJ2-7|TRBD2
TGCAGCGTTGATGGTCTAGCGGGATCGTACGAGCAGTACTTC
CSVDGLAGSYEQYF
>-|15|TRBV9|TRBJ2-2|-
TGTGCCAGCAGTGCAGCAAGGAGGGACACCGGGGAGCTGTTTTTT
CASSAARRDTGELFF
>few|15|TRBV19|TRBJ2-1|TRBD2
TGTGCCAGTAGTACCCGGAGCGGGGACTACAATGAGCAGTTCTTC
CASSTRSGDYNEQFF
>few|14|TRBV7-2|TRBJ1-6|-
TGTGCCAGCAGCCAACAGGGACGAGTGACGGCCCTCCACTTT
CASSQQGRVTALHF
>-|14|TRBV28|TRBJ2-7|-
TGTGCCAGCAGTGTCACCGGGTCCGAATACGAGCAGTACTTC
CASSVTGSEYEQYF
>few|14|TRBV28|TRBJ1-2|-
TGTGCCAGCAGTACCCGGGCCTCCCGGGGAGGCTACACCTTC
CASSTRASRGGYTF
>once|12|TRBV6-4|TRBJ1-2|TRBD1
TGTGCCAGCAGTGATCTAGGGGGCGGCTACACCTTC
CASSDLGGGYTF
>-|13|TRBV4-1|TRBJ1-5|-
TGCGCCAGCAGCCAACAGGGCGGTCAGCCCCAGCATTTT
CASSQQGGQPQHF
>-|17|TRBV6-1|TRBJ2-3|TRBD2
TGTGCCAGCAGTGAAGCAGGGCTAGCGGGATACACAGATACGCAGTATTTT
CASSEAGLAGYTDTQYF
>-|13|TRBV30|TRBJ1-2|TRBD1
TGTGCCTGGAGTGTGGGGACAGGGTATGGCTACACCTTC
CAWSVGTGYGYTF
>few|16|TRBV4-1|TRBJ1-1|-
TGCGCCAGCAGCCACCACCTTAACCGGGACCCACAGGGAGCTTTCTTT
CASSHHLNRDPQGAFF
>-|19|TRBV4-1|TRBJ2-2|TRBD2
TGCGCCAGCAGCCAAGAGGCCCACGTAGCGGGAGTAGGGTCCGGGGAGCTGTTTTTT
CASSQEAHVAGVGSGELFF
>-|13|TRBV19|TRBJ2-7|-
TGTGCCAGTAGTATGGGCAGGGCCCAAGAGCAGTACTTC
CASSMGRAQEQYF
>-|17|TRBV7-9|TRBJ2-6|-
TGTGCCAGCAGGCCCACAGGTCGCCGGGCTGGGGCCAACGTCCTGACTTTC
CASRPTGRRAGANVLTF